This T cell receptor beta chain originates from a study of cytomegalovirus exposure and HLA in healthy donors. At the level of the study: T cells numbering around 190 million yielded some 120 million unique TCR beta sequences in an earlier analysis.

Regarding the study as a whole: Common viral pathogens were later found to be apparently linked to several of the most significant clusters. The authors listed some 160 TCR beta chains as cytomegalovirus-associated. In a later analysis, TCR beta V- and J-gene trimming showed a link to a missense DCLRE1C variant.

Germline trimming cut 6 bases from V and 8 bases from J; bases unmatched to any gene: 9. This CDR3 has 15 residues. Germline assignment: CDR1 SEHNR and CDR2 FQNEAQ (reference sequence). PCR employed 60 Vbeta and 13 Jbeta primers. Clones were sequenced by immunoSEQ multiplex PCR, and TCRdb holds only the in-frame ones, with some missing. The sample lists a few hundred thousand clones, 60% to 80% occurring once. In regard to this clone: The antigen is not known.

The J gene is TRBJ2-1, the V gene TRBV7-9; 11 nucleotides line up with TRBD1. The source material was PBMCs. This TCR was sampled from a woman younger than 45 in good health and CMV-seronegative. CDR3: CASSTDRGPLDEQFF. The CDR3 DNA follows: TGTGCCAGCAGTACGGACAGGGGGCCGTTGGATGAGCAGTTCTTC.